This TCR beta chain is drawn from a study of T cell responses to AZD1222 COVID-19 vaccine. The CDR3 sequence is 14 residues long. Per germline, CDR1 SNHLY and CDR2 FYNNEI. The V gene end was trimmed by 4 bases and the J gene end by 4 bases; junction bases not matched to a gene: 2. Libraries were prepared by immunoSEQ multiplex PCR; TCRdb keeps only in-frame clonotypes and omits some of them. Of about 120,000 clones listed, 70% to 90% were seen once; the top ten hold roughly 8.9%. The starting material was peripheral blood, obtained on day 0 of AZD1222 vaccination. This receptor was identified in an adult in good health. This rearrangement joins TRBV2 to TRBJ2-2; 8 bases match TRBD1. CDR3 sequence: CASSGDRPTGELFF. As DNA, the CDR3 is TGTGCCAGCAGTGGGGACAGGCCCACCGGGGAGCTGTTTTTT. Filled out from reference TRBV2 and TRBJ2-2, the complete variable domain reads EPEVTQTPSHQVTQMGQEVILRCVPISNHLYFYWYRQILGQKVEFLVSFYNNEISEKSEIFDDQFSVERPDGSNFTLKIRSTKLEDSAMYFCASSGDRPTGELFFGEGSRLTVL.